These T cell receptor beta chains were read from a single sample in a study of shared clonotypes between healthy human individuals. Generated by immunoSEQ multiplex PCR, the TCRdb table keeps only in-frame clones and is missing some. The sample consists of hundreds of thousands of clones, 80% to 95% of them appearing once. Source material: naive CD8+ T cells sorted from blood. All receptors derive from a young man in good health. The CDR3 runs from the conserved cysteine through the conserved F or W. The order of the fields is D gene, clone size, J gene, CDR3 length, V gene, CDR3 protein, CDR3 DNA. The D gene is left open where the match is weak. Size values are once, few and many counts, or a class for expanded clones, and some rows have none.

D: TRBD2
size: .
J: TRBJ2-7
length: 14
V: TRBV27
CDR3: CASRGLSSSYEQYF
DNA: TGTGCCAGCAGGGGACTATCGAGCTCCTACGAGCAGTACTTC

D: .
size: .
J: TRBJ1-4
length: 16
V: TRBV27
CDR3: CASSSLVRGTNEKLFF
DNA: TGTGCCAGCAGTTCTTTGGTGAGGGGAACTAATGAAAAACTGTTTTTT

D: .
size: once
J: TRBJ2-3
length: 13
V: TRBV29-1
CDR3: CSVATASTDTQYF
DNA: TGCAGCGTGGCGACGGCTAGCACAGATACGCAGTATTTT

D: TRBD2
size: .
J: TRBJ2-1
length: 14
V: TRBV13
CDR3: CASSVAGLENEQFF
DNA: TGTGCCAGCAGCGTTGCGGGACTAGAAAATGAGCAGTTCTTC

D: .
size: .
J: TRBJ2-7
length: 13
V: TRBV28
CDR3: CASRPPISYEQYF
DNA: TGTGCCAGCAGGCCGCCGATCTCCTACGAGCAGTACTTC

D: .
size: .
J: TRBJ2-7
length: 15
V: TRBV6-5
CDR3: CASSYSAESSYEQYF
DNA: TGTGCCAGCAGTTACTCGGCGGAAAGCTCCTACGAGCAGTACTTC

D: TRBD1
size: .
J: TRBJ2-7
length: 16
V: TRBV14
CDR3: CASSQHTGTGADEQYF
DNA: TGTGCCAGCAGCCAGCACACCGGGACAGGGGCGGACGAGCAGTACTTC

D: .
size: once
J: TRBJ1-4
length: 14
V: TRBV28
CDR3: CASSFLMTNEKLFF
DNA: TGTGCCAGCAGTTTCTTGATGACTAATGAAAAACTGTTTTTT

D: .
size: once
J: TRBJ1-1
length: 15
V: TRBV6-5
CDR3: CASSYSVRDTTEAFF
DNA: TGTGCCAGCAGTTACTCGGTCCGGGATACCACTGAAGCTTTCTTT

D: TRBD1
size: .
J: TRBJ2-4
length: 16
V: TRBV7-9
CDR3: CASSLGGTGPKNIQYF
DNA: TGTGCCAGCAGCTTAGGGGGGACAGGTCCCAAAAACATTCAGTACTTC

D: TRBD2
size: .
J: TRBJ2-7
length: 16
V: TRBV5-1
CDR3: CASSWEVTSVKGEQYF
DNA: TGCGCCAGCAGCTGGGAAGTAACTAGCGTCAAAGGTGAGCAGTACTTC

D: TRBD2
size: .
J: TRBJ2-3
length: 18
V: TRBV7-2
CDR3: CASSWGLAGSLVTDTQYF
DNA: TGTGCCAGCAGCTGGGGACTAGCGGGGTCACTGGTGACAGATACGCAGTATTTT

D: .
size: .
J: TRBJ1-4
length: 17
V: TRBV4-1
CDR3: CASSHRWDTDFDEKLFF
DNA: TGCGCCAGCAGCCATAGGTGGGACACTGATTTTGATGAAAAACTGTTTTTT

D: TRBD2
size: .
J: TRBJ2-5
length: 15
V: TRBV7-9
CDR3: CASSPLAGARETQYF
DNA: TGTGCCAGCAGTCCGCTCGCGGGAGCTCGAGAGACCCAGTACTTC

D: TRBD2
size: .
J: TRBJ2-1
length: 17
V: TRBV4-3
CDR3: CASSQDLAGGAYNEQFF
DNA: TGCGCCAGCAGCCAAGATTTAGCGGGAGGGGCCTACAATGAGCAGTTCTTC

D: TRBD1
size: .
J: TRBJ2-1
length: 13
V: TRBV19
CDR3: CASGQGGYNEQFF
DNA: TGTGCCAGTGGACAGGGAGGCTACAATGAGCAGTTCTTC

D: .
size: .
J: TRBJ2-7
length: 14
V: TRBV6-1
CDR3: CASSEAGRAYEQYF
DNA: TGTGCCAGCAGTGAAGCGGGGCGGGCCTACGAGCAGTACTTC

D: .
size: .
J: TRBJ1-5
length: 16
V: TRBV27
CDR3: CASSLSFGWNNQPQHF
DNA: TGTGCCAGCAGTTTATCTTTCGGGTGGAACAATCAGCCCCAGCATTTT

D: .
size: .
J: TRBJ1-2
length: 13
V: TRBV6-5
CDR3: CASSYSMGDGYTF
DNA: TGTGCCAGCAGTTACTCGATGGGGGATGGCTACACCTTC

D: .
size: .
J: TRBJ2-7
length: 13
V: TRBV15
CDR3: CATSLGVPREQYF
DNA: TGTGCCACTTCCCTTGGGGTCCCTCGCGAGCAGTACTTC

D: .
size: once
J: TRBJ1-1
length: 11
V: TRBV20-1
CDR3: CSARTYTEAFF
DNA: TGCAGTGCAAGGACGTACACTGAAGCTTTCTTT

D: .
size: .
J: TRBJ2-4
length: 16
V: TRBV7-8
CDR3: CASSLVAMGAKNIQYF
DNA: TGTGCCAGCAGCTTAGTAGCGATGGGAGCCAAAAACATTCAGTACTTC

D: .
size: .
J: TRBJ1-5
length: 13
V: TRBV6-7
CDR3: CASSFQGNQPQHF
DNA: TGTGCCAGCAGTTTCCAGGGCAATCAGCCCCAGCATTTT

D: .
size: .
J: TRBJ2-7
length: 14
V: TRBV5-1
CDR3: CASSFRGAGYEQYF
DNA: TGCGCCAGCAGCTTTCGCGGGGCCGGCTACGAGCAGTACTTC

D: .
size: .
J: TRBJ2-2
length: 16
V: TRBV11-2
CDR3: CASSLGGPGRVGELFF
DNA: TGTGCCAGCAGCTTAGGGGGGCCAGGGCGAGTCGGGGAGCTGTTTTTT